A single sample gave rise to the 32 T cell receptor beta chains below, sequenced in a study of T cells in Graves' hyperthyroidism and ophthalmopathy. Using RNA transcripts as the source, TCR beta CDR3 regions were amplified. The primer set for the first-round RT-PCR of the TCR CDR3 was HTBI. One entry per CDR3 protein, called by TCRdb with MiXCR from the multiplex PCR reads. The sample has 650,000 to 800,000 distinct CDR3 sequences, roughly 45% seen once. Sequencing was carried out using peripheral blood or thyroid tissue (not recorded which). Source of these receptors: an adult man with Graves' disease, either hyperthyroidism or ophthalmopathy (not recorded which).

This clonotype has ten or more counts. V and J are TRBV7-9 and TRBJ1-1, with 7 bases that match TRBD1. CDR3 length equals 15 residues. Germline loops: CDR1 SEHNR, CDR2 FQNEAQ (reference sequence). V lost 6 bases, J lost 2 bases, and 9 bases stayed unmatched. This chain's CDR3 is CASRPTGRGNTEAFF. CDR3 nucleotides: TGTGCCAGCAGACCGACAGGGAGGGGTAACACTGAAGCTTTCTTT.

A few counts support this clonotype. V is TRBV29-1 and J is TRBJ2-7; D perhaps matches TRBD2 (5 bases). V lost 4 bases and J 3 bases, leaving 19 bases between the germline ends. The germline gives CDR1 SQVTM, CDR2 ANQGSEA. The CDR3 covers 15 residues. CDR3 sequence (DNA): TGCAGCGTTGGCCCGGGGATTTGGTTTAGCTACGAGCAGTACTTC. The encoded protein is CSVGPGIWFSYEQYF.

The chain is built from TRBV5-4 and TRBJ1-6; TRBD1 aligns across 8 bases. This CDR3 is built from 15 residues. Germline assignment: CDR1 SGHNT and CDR2 YYREEE (reference sequence). The J segment lost 5 bases and the V segment lost 4 bases, leaving 5 bases of the junction unmatched. The CDR3 nucleotides read TGTGCCAGCAGCCCGTCGGGACAGGATAATTCACCCCTCCACTTT. Its translation is CASSPSGQDNSPLHF.

The rearrangement joins TRBV11-2 to TRBJ1-3; tentatively, D is TRBD1 (6 bases). Germline CDR1 and CDR2: SGHAT and FQNNGV. This CDR3 contains 15 residues. V was clipped by 4 bases and J by 3 bases, with 13 bases between them. The CDR3 spells CASSYTGAGGNTIYF. The CDR3 DNA is TGTGCCAGCAGCTACACGGGGGCCGGTGGAAACACCATATATTTT.

This chain joins TRBV7-9 and TRBJ1-1; TRBD1 might be the D (5 bases). This CDR3 region has 15 residues. V lost 3 bases and J 0 bases, leaving 11 bases between the germline ends. Germline V lookup: CDR1 SEHNR, CDR2 FQNEAQ (reference sequence). CDR3 nucleotides: TGTGCCAGCAGCTTCCTTTCAGGGATGAACACTGAAGCTTTCTTT. Translated, it gives CASSFLSGMNTEAFF.

This clonotype was counted between two and nine times. The V call is TRBV19, the J call TRBJ2-7; TRBD1 might be the D (5 bases). Germline values: CDR1 LNHDA, CDR2 SQIVND (reference sequence). CDR3 size: 14 residues. Between the trimmed V and J ends, which lost 1 base and 0 bases, there was a span of 7 bases. The CDR3 nucleotides are TGTGCCAGTAGTATAGCAGGGATCTCCTACGAGCAGTACTTC. Protein: CASSIAGISYEQYF.

The gene calls are TRBV12-3 or TRBV12-4 and TRBJ1-5; D call uncertain. Trimming removed 3 bases from V and 4 bases from J, with 10 bases in between. CDR3 length: 14 amino acids. The CDR3, as DNA: TGTGCCAGCAGTTTGTCGGGCAGAAATCAGCCCCAGCATTTT. It yields the protein CASSLSGRNQPQHF.

The J gene is TRBJ1-2, the V gene TRBV7-9; weak D call: TRBD1 (6 bases). V shed 8 bases and J shed 5 bases, with 21 bases lying between them. The germline V gene has CDR1 SEHNR and CDR2 FQNEAQ (reference sequence). The CDR3 loop spans 15 amino acids. The CDR3 sequence: CASSHRQEQVYGYTF. In DNA, the CDR3 is TGTGCCAGCTCCCACCGACAGGAACAAGTATATGGCTACACCTTC.

This clonotype appeared many times. The chain recombines TRBV10-3 with TRBJ2-5, with D perhaps matching TRBD2 (5 bases). CDR1 and CDR2 (germline): ENHRY, SYGVKD. The CDR3 covers 14 residues. V was shortened by 3 bases and J by 2 bases, with 10 bases between the two germline ends. CDR3 loop: CAISDGSGQETQYF. In DNA, the CDR3 is TGTGCCATCAGTGACGGAAGCGGTCAAGAGACCCAGTACTTC.

As concerns this clonotype: A read error may explain this, as a much larger clone is one base away. The CDR3 coding sequence is TGCAGTGCTAGAGCGGACAGCCTCACTGAAGCTTTCTTT. Protein: CSARADSLTEAFF. The V and J genes are TRBV20-1 and TRBJ1-1, with D possibly matching TRBD1 (6 bases). CDR1 DFQATT and CDR2 SNEGSKA come from the germline V gene (reference sequence). V shed 1 base and J shed 4 bases, with 10 bases lying between them. The CDR3 extends over 13 amino acids.

This clonotype has just a few counts. The CDR3 end shows no conserved phenylalanine or tryptophan, and so a read error is likely. Because the CDR3's place on the DNA is in doubt, the DNA is left out and the CDR3 is given as listed by TCRdb. V and J are TRBV5-1 and TRBJ2-7. The germline V gene encodes CDR1 SGHRS and CDR2 YFSETQ. From its first to its last residue, the CDR3 has 8 amino acids. CDR3 sequence reads: CASSLDIR.

The V gene is TRBV7-2, the J gene TRBJ1-1, with D unresolved. The CDR3 is made up of 15 amino acids. The V end lost 4 bases, the J end lost 1 base, and 13 bases lay between the germline ends. Looked up from germline, CDR1 is SGHTA and CDR2 is FQGNSA. CDR3: CASSSLRGSNTEAFF. In DNA form, the CDR3 reads TGTGCCAGCAGCTCCCTACGAGGTTCGAACACTGAAGCTTTCTTT.

In this sample, this clonotype turned up many times. This chain joins TRBV20-1 and TRBJ2-7; TRBD2 matches 11 bases. The CDR3 length is 13 residues. With V trimmed by 5 bases and J by 2 bases, 2 bases remained unmatched. The germline V gene encodes CDR1 DFQATT and CDR2 SNEGSKA (reference sequence). This CDR3 is CSALAGGPYEQYF. CDR3 bases: TGCAGTGCTTTAGCGGGAGGGCCCTACGAGCAGTACTTC.

The chain joins TRBV10-3 to TRBJ1-3; D is ambiguous. With 4 bases removed from V and 0 bases from J, the gap between germline ends came to 10 bases. This CDR3 is 15 amino acids long. The V gene's germline CDR1 is ENHRY and CDR2 SYGVKD. CDR3 DNA: TGTGCCATCAGTGCGGTAGTGAGCTCTGGAAACACCATATATTTT. This gives the protein CAISAVVSSGNTIYF.

On this clonotype: A read error may account for a junction end that differs from germline. The rearrangement joins TRBV7-6 to TRBJ2-2; tentatively, D is TRBD2 (5 bases). CDR3 length: 15 amino acids. The germline CDR1 and CDR2 sequences are SGHVS and FNYEAQ. The CDR3 sequence is CASSLVSGSAGKLFF. In DNA form, the CDR3 reads TGTGCCAGCAGCTTAGTCTCGGGCTCTGCCGGGAAGCTGTTTTTT.

Details on this clonotype: This clone may be a read error of a much larger clone one base away. The chain has TRBV10-3 and TRBJ1-3; D is unclear. The CDR3 runs to 16 residues. Trimming pared 3 bases from V and 0 bases from J, leaving 12 bases between. Germline loops: CDR1 ENHRY, CDR2 SYGVKD. DNA of the CDR3: TGTGCCATCAGTGAAACTATCTCGAGCTCTGGAAACACCATATATTTT. It yields the protein CAISETISSSGNTIYF.

Of note for this clonotype: This may be a read error: a much more frequent sequence differs by one nucleotide. The V call is TRBV2, the J call TRBJ2-7, with 11 nucleotides matching TRBD2. Per the germline V gene, CDR1 is SNHLY and CDR2 is FYNNEI. There are 15 residues in the CDR3. CDR3 DNA sequence: TGTGCCAGCAGGACCACTAGCGGGAGCGCGTACGGGCAGTACTTC. It yields the protein CASRTTSGSAYGQYF.

The genes are TRBV24-1 and TRBJ1-2; TRBD1 matches 9 bases. From germline, CDR1 is KGHDR and CDR2 SFDVKD. The length of the CDR3 is 15 residues. Trimming took 5 bases from V and 5 from J; bases not matched to a gene: 8. The CDR3 region has the DNA TGTGCCACCAGTGCTCCTGGGACAGGGACATATGGCTACACCTTC. This translates into CATSAPGTGTYGYTF.

The genes are TRBV20-1 and TRBJ1-4; no reliable D call. The CDR3 is 13 residues long. V gave up 1 base and J gave up 7 bases, with 10 bases separating them. Looked up from germline, CDR1 is DFQATT and CDR2 is SNEGSKA (reference sequence). Here the CDR3 DNA reads TGCAGTGCTAGAGGGGGAGGCGGTGAAAAACTGTTTTTT. Protein product: CSARGGGGEKLFF.

This clonotype has ten or more counts. This chain uses TRBV15 with TRBJ1-1; 11 bases line up with TRBD1. Germline assignment: CDR1 LNHNV and CDR2 YYDKDF (reference sequence). V lost 8 bases, J lost 11 bases, and 16 bases stayed unmatched. This CDR3 is 15 amino acids long. CDR3 DNA sequence: TGTGCCACCCGACGGGACAGGGGGGTTACAGGGTCGGCTTTCTTT. Translation gives CATRRDRGVTGSAFF.

This clonotype has just one count. The gene calls are TRBV7-2 and TRBJ2-1; TRBD1 aligns across 7 bases. V was pared by 6 bases and J by 5 bases, with 10 bases of the junction left unmatched. Germline loops: CDR1 SGHTA, CDR2 FQGNSA. This CDR3 is 15 amino acids long. The CDR3 spells CASSPQGLLNNEQFF. The CDR3 bases are TGTGCCAGCAGTCCACAGGGGCTACTAAACAATGAGCAGTTCTTC.

V usage is TRBV24-1 and J usage is TRBJ1-2; perhaps TRBD1 as D (5 bases). Trimming took 3 bases from V and 8 from J, leaving 6 bases between them. Per germline, CDR1 KGHDR and CDR2 SFDVKD. This CDR3 is built from 11 residues. CDR3 amino acids: CATSDGDGYTF. The CDR3 nucleotides read TGTGCCACCAGTGATGGGGACGGCTACACCTTC.

This clonotype occurred once. The J gene is TRBJ2-7, the V gene TRBV7-9, with no clear D. The V and J ends lost 7 bases and 2 bases respectively, with 24 bases between them. Looked up from germline, CDR1 is SEHNR and CDR2 is FQNEAQ (reference sequence). The CDR3 runs 17 residues. The CDR3 DNA reads TGTGCCAGCACCCGTCCAGGAGCTGGGTCCCTTCCCTACGAGCAGTACTTC. Amino acid sequence: CASTRPGAGSLPYEQYF.

This clonotype was seen at least ten times. The chain combines TRBV7-9 with TRBJ2-7, with D perhaps TRBD1 (5 bases). This CDR3 region has 14 residues. CDR1 is SEHNR, CDR2 FQNEAQ, per germline (reference sequence). The V end was cut by 3 bases, the J end by 0 bases, with 9 bases between. CDR3 sequence (DNA): TGTGCCAGCAGCTTTTCGACAGTCTCCTACGAGCAGTACTTC. Its translation: CASSFSTVSYEQYF.

This clonotype was seen a few times. The CDR3 reads CAISQGPARGGETQYF. CDR3 coding DNA: TGTGCCATCAGTCAGGGCCCCGCAAGGGGTGGAGAGACCCAGTACTTC. The chain couples TRBV10-3 to TRBJ2-5, with D possibly being TRBD1 (5 bases). Germline V CDR1 and CDR2: ENHRY, SYGVKD. V lost 5 bases, J lost 4 bases, and 20 bases lay in between. There are 16 residues in the CDR3.

The chain carries TRBV7-9 and TRBJ1-1; D might be TRBD1 (5 bases). The ends were cut back, 3 bases at V and 5 bases at J, with 16 bases in the middle. The CDR3 consists of 15 residues. Germline CDR1 SEHNR, CDR2 FQNEAQ (reference sequence). CDR3 bases: TGTGCCAGCAGCTTGATCCTGGGGCGCGGAACTGAAGCTTTCTTT. It is translated as CASSLILGRGTEAFF.

This clonotype was picked up a small number of times. The rearrangement links TRBV12-3 or TRBV12-4 to TRBJ1-1; tentatively, D is TRBD1 (5 bases). The CDR3 consists of 15 residues. Trimming pared 2 bases from V and 2 bases from J, leaving 12 bases between. CDR3: CASSLRGRANTEAFF. CDR3 bases: TGTGCCAGCAGTTTAAGGGGACGTGCCAACACTGAAGCTTTCTTT.

This clonotype came up many times. This sequence joins TRBV7-9 and TRBJ1-2, with 7 bases fitting TRBD1. Germline V CDR1 and CDR2: SEHNR, FQNEAQ (reference sequence). After removal of 2 bases from V and 4 bases from J, the junction contained 4 bases not matched to a gene. There are 14 residues in the CDR3. The CDR3 DNA is TGTGCCAGCAGCTTAACTTCAGGGGGCTATGGCTACACCTTC. Translation gives CASSLTSGGYGYTF.

This rearrangement joins TRBV10-3 to TRBJ1-1; TRBD1 agrees at 7 bases. This CDR3 has 14 amino acids. V shed 5 bases, J shed 0 bases, and the junction held 3 bases outside the gene matches. Germline CDR1 and CDR2: ENHRY and SYGVKD. The CDR3 reads CAISLTGLNTEAFF. Here the CDR3 DNA reads TGTGCCATCAGTTTGACAGGGCTGAACACTGAAGCTTTCTTT.

In this sample, this clonotype turned up a few times. The rearrangement joins TRBV5-1 to TRBJ1-4; 8 bases match TRBD1. Per the germline V gene, CDR1 is SGHRS and CDR2 is YFSETQ. CDR3 length: 15 amino acids. V lost 1 base, J lost 8 bases, and 7 bases stayed unmatched. The CDR3 reads CASSLQPGGGEKLFF. CDR3 DNA: TGCGCCAGCAGCTTGCAGCCAGGGGGCGGGGAAAAACTGTTTTTT.

This clonotype has only one observation. This could be a read error, since a much larger clone is one nucleotide away. This chain joins TRBV29-1 and TRBJ1-1; tentatively, D is TRBD1 (5 bases). There are 13 residues in the CDR3. Trimming took off 6 bases at V and 3 bases at J, with 14 bases between the two ends. Germline V CDR1 and CDR2: SQVTM, ANQGSEA. The CDR3 DNA is TGCAGCGTGGATGAGGCAGGGTACACTGAAGCTTTCTTT. Translating it yields CSVDEAGYTEAFF.

About this clonotype itself: As the CDR3 is not closed by the conserved phenylalanine or tryptophan, this likely results from a read error. This CDR3 reads CSASPGGYEQYL. The CDR3 DNA sequence: TGCAGTGCTAGTCCCGGGGGCTACGAGCAGTACCTC. The rearrangement links TRBV20-1 to TRBJ2-7, with D perhaps matching TRBD2 (6 bases). The length of the CDR3 is 12 residues. Trimming took off 3 bases at V and 3 bases at J, with 9 bases between the two ends. Germline CDR1 DFQATT, CDR2 SNEGSKA (reference sequence).